Presented here are 19 T cell receptor beta chains from one specimen sequenced in a study of blood T cells in healthy people across ages. A second PCR of 7 to 11 cycles used a sample-barcoded 5' primer and a J-beta primer mix. Via MiXCR, TCRdb re-called the 5' RACE reads, giving one row per CDR3 protein. The sample yields over a million distinct CDR3 sequences, more than 40% seen once. The sample consisted of blood. All receptors come from a woman aged 55-75 years in good health.

This rearrangement joins TRBV7-9 to TRBJ1-2; 11 nucleotides align to TRBD1. Trimming at V came to 5 bases and at J to 2 bases, leaving 4 bases not matched to a gene. The CDR3 loop spans 15 amino acids. CDR1 and CDR2 (germline): SEHNR, FQNEAQ (reference sequence). The CDR3 reads CASSPWDRGNYGYTF. For the CDR3, the DNA is TGTGCCAGCAGCCCCTGGGACAGGGGGAACTATGGCTACACCTTC. Drawing the rest from reference TRBV7-9 and TRBJ1-2, the complete variable domain is DTGVSQNPRHKITKRGQNVTFRCDPISEHNRLYWYRQTLGQGPEFLTYFQNEAQLEKSRLLSDRFSAERPKGSFSTLEIQRTEQGDSAMYLCASSPWDRGNYGYTFGSGTRLTVV.

This clonotype was seen a few times. The chain recombines TRBV28 with TRBJ2-1; 8 nucleotides line up with TRBD2. The CDR3 runs 16 residues. Germline V gene data show CDR1 as MDHEN and CDR2 as SYDVKM. V lost 3 bases, J lost 5 bases, and 9 bases stayed unmatched. CDR3 nucleotides: TGTGCCAGCAGTTTGCCATTCACTAGCGGAAACAATGAGCAGTTCTTC. Translated: CASSLPFTSGNNEQFF. Looking up the rest from reference TRBV28 and TRBJ2-1 gives the full variable domain: DVKVTQSSRYLVKRTGEKVFLECVQDMDHENMFWYRQDPGLGLRLIYFSYDVKMKEKGDIPEGYSVSREKKERFSLILESASTNQTSMYLCASSLPFTSGNNEQFFGPGTRLTVL.

The chain is built from TRBV7-9 and TRBJ2-7, with a weak D call TRBD1 (6 bases). The DNA matches TRBJ2-5 better at its end, which makes the J call doubtful. Germline CDR1 reads SEHNR; CDR2 reads FQNEAQ (reference sequence). CDR3 length equals 14 residues. CDR3 in DNA: TGTGCCAGCAGCTTACTGGACAGAAGAGAGACCCAGTACTTC. Residues: CASSLLDRRETQYF.

In the case of this clonotype: A single base is all that separates this from a far larger clone, so a read error is likely. The chain carries TRBV18 and TRBJ2-5; D unresolved. CDR1 is KGHSH and CDR2 is LQKENI in the germline V gene. Deletions cut 2 bases from V and 7 bases from J, with 5 bases between. The CDR3 has 11 residues. DNA of the CDR3: TGTGCCAGCTCACCAAAGGTGACCCAGTACTTC. Translated: CASSPKVTQYF.

The gene calls are TRBV4-1 and TRBJ2-1, with a weak D call TRBD2 (5 bases). CDR1 and CDR2 from the germline V gene are MGHRA and YSYEKL. Deletions cut 6 bases from V and 1 base from J, with 13 bases between. This CDR3 spans 15 amino acids. CDR3 nucleotides: TGCGCCAGCAGGAAAAGTGGGGAGTCCTACAATGAGCAGTTCTTC. This sequence encodes CASRKSGESYNEQFF.

The rearrangement uses TRBV30 and TRBJ2-3; D may be TRBD1 (6 bases). The germline V gene encodes CDR1 GTSNPN and CDR2 SVGIG (reference sequence). V lost 2 bases and J lost 5, with 11 bases in between. The CDR3 has 13 residues. The chain's CDR3 is CAWSPPRGDTQYF. The DNA of the CDR3 is TGTGCCTGGAGTCCCCCCAGGGGAGATACGCAGTATTTT.

The chain links TRBV5-5 to TRBJ2-1, with 12 bases matching TRBD2. Germline CDR1 is SGHKS and CDR2 is YYEKEE (reference sequence). The CDR3 loop spans 19 amino acids. V trimming: 0 bases; J trimming: 0 bases; junction bases outside the gene matches: 7. The CDR3 DNA reads TGTGCCAGCAGCTTGGTAGGACTAGCGGGATCTAGCTCCTACAATGAGCAGTTCTTC. Residues: CASSLVGLAGSSSYNEQFF.

This clonotype was seen a handful of times. The chain carries TRBV12-3 or TRBV12-4 and TRBJ2-3; D might be TRBD2 (5 bases). V was trimmed by 6 bases and J by 0 bases, leaving 13 bases between them. The CDR3 contains 15 residues. The CDR3 spells CASSPGERSTDTQYF. The DNA of the CDR3 is TGTGCCAGCAGCCCCGGGGAGAGAAGCACAGATACGCAGTATTTT.

The rearrangement joins TRBV20-1 to TRBJ2-7, with D possibly called TRBD1 or TRBD2 (5 bases each). The DNA matches TRBJ2-4 better at its end, which makes the J call doubtful. The germline gives CDR1 DFQATT, CDR2 SNEGSKA (reference sequence). This CDR3 has 12 residues. In DNA form, the CDR3 reads TGCAGTGCTAGAGATACTGGGGGCATTCAGTACTTC. This sequence encodes CSARDTGGIQYF.

V gene TRBV7-3 combines with J gene TRBJ1-5; D might be TRBD1 (6 bases). Trimming took 5 bases from V and 2 from J, leaving 25 bases between them. The CDR3 runs 19 residues. Germline V gene sequence: CDR1 SGHTA, CDR2 FQGTGA. The CDR3 is CASSPKGGPAGMGNQPQHF. The DNA of the CDR3 is TGTGCCAGCAGCCCTAAAGGGGGGCCTGCCGGTATGGGCAATCAGCCCCAGCATTTT.

This clonotype was recorded many times. The J gene is TRBJ2-7, the V gene TRBV5-1, with TRBD1 matching over 9 bases. The CDR3 spans 16 residues. The germline gives CDR1 SGHRS, CDR2 YFSETQ. J gave up 4 bases and V 0 bases, and 8 bases lay outside the gene matches. The CDR3 sequence: CASSLAGTGSLYEQYF. Written as DNA, the CDR3 is TGCGCCAGCAGCTTGGCCGGGACAGGGTCGTTGTACGAGCAGTACTTC.

The chain is built from TRBV12-3 or TRBV12-4 and TRBJ2-5, with D unclear. The V and J ends lost 9 bases and 2 bases respectively, with 13 bases between them. This CDR3 is 13 amino acids long. CDR3 DNA sequence: TGTGCCAGTACCCCGGAGATACAAGAGACCCAGTACTTC. It codes for CASTPEIQETQYF.

The rearrangement joins TRBV7-6 to TRBJ2-5; a possible D gene is TRBD2 (6 bases). The J call may be faulty, since TRBJ2-7 better matches the DNA end. CDR3 length: 16 residues. CDR1 is SGHVS and CDR2 is FNYEAQ in the germline V gene. The CDR3 is CASSIRASASNDEQYF. CDR3 bases: TGTGCCAGCAGCATCAGGGCTAGCGCCTCAAACGACGAGCAGTACTTC.

In its sample, this clonotype was seen a few times. The chain is built from TRBV6-6 and TRBJ2-7, with D possibly matching TRBD2 (5 bases). V lost 0 bases and J lost 5, with 5 bases in between. The CDR3 extends over 12 amino acids. Germline CDR1 and CDR2: MNHNY and SVGAGI (reference sequence). CDR3 residues: CASSYSRDEQYF. CDR3 nucleotides: TGTGCCAGCAGTTACTCGCGGGACGAGCAGTACTTC.

This clonotype was seen at least ten times. The chain is built from TRBV2 and TRBJ2-7; TRBD1 aligns across 9 bases. This CDR3 comprises 14 residues. Germline CDR1 SNHLY, CDR2 FYNNEI. J was trimmed by 2 bases and V by 10 bases; bases with no gene match: 9. The DNA for the CDR3 is TGTGCCACCTCCCGGGACAGGGCGACCTACGAGCAGTACTTC. Protein product: CATSRDRATYEQYF.

This clonotype was found once. A read error may explain this, as a much larger clone is one base away. This rearrangement joins TRBV7-2 to TRBJ1-1, with D unclear. The germline V and J ends were trimmed by 6 bases and 1 base, with 9 bases remaining between them. This CDR3 is 13 amino acids long. The germline gives CDR1 SGHTA, CDR2 FQGNSA. The CDR3 DNA reads as TGTGCCAGCAGACCCAGACAGAACACTGAAGCTTTCTTT. Its protein product is CASRPRQNTEAFF.

The chain uses TRBV4-1 and TRBJ2-5; 9 nucleotides line up with TRBD2. V lost 4 bases, J lost 5 bases, and 2 bases stayed unmatched. There are 13 residues in the CDR3. Germline V gene data show CDR1 as MGHRA and CDR2 as YSYEKL. CDR3 in amino acids: CASSPSGMETQYF. The CDR3, as DNA: TGCGCCAGCAGCCCTAGCGGGATGGAGACCCAGTACTTC.

V is TRBV12-3 or TRBV12-4 and J is TRBJ2-1, with 10 bases lining up with TRBD2. The CDR3 is made up of 15 amino acids. The V gene end was trimmed by 6 bases and the J gene end by 4 bases; junction bases not matched to a gene: 6. The CDR3, as DNA: TGTGCCAGCAGATTCCTAGCGGGAGATTACAATGAGCAGTTCTTC. Translation gives CASRFLAGDYNEQFF.

The J gene is TRBJ1-2, the V gene TRBV29-1; D ambiguous. CDR3 size: 10 residues. Trimming removed 3 bases from V and 8 bases from J, with 7 bases in between. The germline V gene encodes CDR1 SQVTM and CDR2 ANQGSEA. In DNA form, the CDR3 reads TGCAGCGTTGACATGGGAGGCTACACCTTC. It specifies CSVDMGGYTF.